Below, one TCR beta chain is given with its context. In the study's own analysis: How many nucleated cells were present was estimated from reference gene primer amplification. Assay: immunoSEQ multiplex PCR; the TCRdb copy retains only in-frame clones and omits some. The V and J calls and clone size were taken over from that table, and D and trimming were inferred from the DNA. The table has over 110,000 clones, 80% to 90% seen once; the top ten hold roughly 1.6%. The record originates from a study of blood T cell repertoires in COVID-19. The J segment lost 3 bases and the V segment lost 5 bases, leaving 4 bases of the junction unmatched. The CDR3 consists of 15 residues. Per the germline V gene, CDR1 is SGHNT and CDR2 is YYREEE (reference sequence).

The clonotype originates from a woman in her 50s with acute or convalescent COVID-19. The chain uses TRBV5-4 and TRBJ2-4, with 11 bases identical to TRBD2. The material sequenced was peripheral blood. CDR3 bases: TGTGCCAGCAGTCTAGCGGGGGGAGGCAAAAACATTCAGTACTTC. Its translation is CASSLAGGGKNIQYF.